The entry that follows covers one T cell receptor (beta chain) sequence. Its antigen is currently unknown. These data originate in a study of OX40 agonist ivuxolimab in advanced cancers. Study conclusions and caveats: On average, CD8+ T cells had more expanded clones than CD4+. Certain nonresponders likewise exhibited a low normalized T-cell clonal expansion.

This CDR3 is built from 15 residues. After removal of 1 base from V and 7 bases from J, the junction contained 6 bases not matched to a gene. Germline assignment: CDR1 KGHSH and CDR2 LQKENI. Data came from immunoSEQ multiplex PCR; TCRdb stores just in-frame clones and leaves some out. The data contain 15,000 to 20,000 clones, around 82% of them singletons. The sample here was CD4+ or CD8+ T cells sorted from blood, taken in a trial of the OX40 agonist ivuxolimab. The chain uses TRBV18 and TRBJ1-2; 10 bases map to TRBD1. This clonotype originated in an adult with an advanced solid tumor such as melanoma, head and neck, liver or kidney cancer. The CDR3 spells CASSPRDRGRIGYTF. CDR3 nucleotide sequence: TGTGCCAGCTCACCACGGGACAGGGGCCGTATTGGCTACACCTTC.